One and the same sample provided the 15 T cell receptor beta chains below, sequenced in a study of neoadjuvant anti-PD-1 for oral cavity cancer. Sequenced by immunoSEQ multiplex PCR; TCRdb stores in-frame clones only, minus some. This table has fewer than 90,000 clones, about 80% appearing once. Sequenced here: PBMCs, sampled before nivolumab (anti-PD-1) treatment. Receptors were obtained from a person aged 40 to 85 with oral cavity squamous cell carcinoma.

The chain recombines TRBV11-2 with TRBJ1-1; D ambiguous. The CDR3 spans 14 residues. From germline, CDR1 is SGHAT and CDR2 FQNNGV. V lost 1 base and J 4 bases, leaving 10 bases between the germline ends. CDR3 amino acids: CASSLGQIFTEAFF. DNA for the CDR3: TGTGCCAGCAGCTTAGGGCAGATTTTCACTGAAGCTTTCTTT.

The CDR3 DNA follows: TGTGCCAGCAGTCCAGACAGGGGGCCGGGCGCAGATACGCAGTATTTT. Its translation is CASSPDRGPGADTQYF. The gene calls are TRBV2 and TRBJ2-3; 10 nucleotides agree with TRBD1. V gave up 5 bases and J gave up 4 bases; unmatched junction bases: 9. Germline-derived CDR1 and CDR2 are SNHLY and FYNNEI. CDR3 length: 16 residues.

This clone has only a few counts. The J gene is TRBJ1-2, the V gene TRBV10-3, with TRBD1 matching over 7 bases. Germline values: CDR1 ENHRY, CDR2 SYGVKD. This CDR3 region has 15 residues. J was trimmed by 4 bases and V by 0 bases; bases with no gene match: 5. Written as DNA, the CDR3 is TGTGCCATCAGTGAGTCACAGGGACAGACCTATGGCTACACCTTC. This gives the protein CAISESQGQTYGYTF.

This sequence joins TRBV5-5 and TRBJ1-2; TRBD1 might be the D (5 bases). V was trimmed by 5 bases and J by 6 bases, leaving 8 bases between them. Germline CDR1 reads SGHKS; CDR2 reads YYEKEE (reference sequence). CDR3 length equals 11 residues. This CDR3 is CASSPTDGYTF. The CDR3 DNA follows: TGTGCCAGCAGTCCGACAGATGGCTACACCTTC.

The gene calls are TRBV7-2 and TRBJ2-1; D unclear. In germline, CDR1 is SGHTA, CDR2 FQGNSA. This CDR3 has 15 amino acids. V was clipped by 5 bases and J by 3 bases, with 14 bases between them. CDR3 DNA sequence: TGTGCCAGCAGCCGGAGCGCGGAGCTCTACAATGAGCAGTTCTTC. This encodes CASSRSAELYNEQFF.

The chain is built from TRBV2 and TRBJ2-5; D assignment may be TRBD1 or TRBD2 (5 bases each). The CDR3 has 17 amino acids. The V gene's germline CDR1 is SNHLY and CDR2 FYNNEI. The germline V and J ends were trimmed by 0 bases and 0 bases, with 14 bases remaining between them. CDR3 loop: CASSEAGALEDQETQYF. CDR3 bases: TGTGCCAGCAGTGAAGCCGGGGCCTTAGAGGACCAAGAGACCCAGTACTTC.

The chain couples TRBV28 to TRBJ2-7, with a weak D call TRBD2 (5 bases). V lost 5 bases to trimming and J lost 3 bases, with 17 bases between them. This CDR3 comprises 15 residues. From germline, CDR1 is MDHEN and CDR2 SYDVKM. The CDR3 nucleotides are TGTGCCAGCAGTCCAACAGCCTCGGGGTACTACGAGCAGTACTTC. Translation: CASSPTASGYYEQYF.

The genes are TRBV30 and TRBJ2-3; 7 bases line up with TRBD1. Germline trimming cut 4 bases from V and 0 bases from J; bases unmatched to any gene: 7. The CDR3 loop spans 15 amino acids. Germline V gene lookup returns CDR1 GTSNPN and CDR2 SVGIG (reference sequence). CDR3 amino acids: CAWNEGAPSTDTQYF. CDR3 nucleotides: TGTGCCTGGAACGAGGGGGCTCCCAGCACAGATACGCAGTATTTT.

A remark on this clone: Other DNA sequences of this sample code for an identical CDR3. The rearrangement joins TRBV2 to TRBJ2-1; 8 bases agree with TRBD1. Germline values: CDR1 SNHLY, CDR2 FYNNEI. This CDR3 spans 13 amino acids. Trimming at V came to 6 bases and at J to 7 bases, leaving 5 bases not matched to a gene. CDR3 in amino acids: CASSGTGGNEQFF. CDR3 DNA sequence: TGTGCCAGCAGCGGGACAGGTGGTAATGAGCAGTTCTTC.

The chain has TRBV2 and TRBJ1-5; D perhaps matches TRBD1 (6 bases). This CDR3 spans 14 amino acids. Germline loops: CDR1 SNHLY, CDR2 FYNNEI. Trimming cost V 4 bases and J 0 bases, with 7 bases left between them. This CDR3 reads CASSGQASNQPQHF. For the CDR3, the DNA is TGTGCCAGCAGTGGACAGGCTAGCAATCAGCCCCAGCATTTT.

As concerns this clone: The sample holds other DNA sequences that translate to the same CDR3. V and J are TRBV6-5 and TRBJ2-5; D remains unclear. Trimming took off 5 bases at V and 2 bases at J, with 3 bases between the two ends. This CDR3 region has 11 residues. Per the germline V gene, CDR1 is MNHEY and CDR2 is SVGAGI. CDR3 DNA: TGTGCCAGCAGTAGACAAGAGACCCAGTACTTC. It specifies CASSRQETQYF.

The CDR3 is CASSWTSGSVYEQYF. CDR3 in DNA: TGCGCCAGCAGCTGGACTAGCGGGAGTGTCTACGAGCAGTACTTC. The V gene is TRBV5-1, the J gene TRBJ2-7; the match to TRBD2 covers 13 bases. V gave up 3 bases and J gave up 3 bases; unmatched junction bases: 3. The CDR3 totals 15 residues. Germline V gene data show CDR1 as SGHRS and CDR2 as YFSETQ.

The J gene is TRBJ2-1, the V gene TRBV10-2; the match to TRBD2 covers 9 bases. From germline, CDR1 is WSHSY and CDR2 SAAADI. Trimming took 2 bases from V and 7 from J; bases not matched to a gene: 6. The CDR3 is made up of 15 amino acids. The CDR3 region is CASSERASGKNEQFF. CDR3 in DNA: TGCGCCAGCAGTGAGCGGGCTAGCGGGAAGAATGAGCAGTTCTTC.

This sequence joins TRBV29-1 and TRBJ2-2, with TRBD2 matching 11 bases. The length of the CDR3 is 15 residues. V was clipped by 1 base and J by 6 bases; unmatched bases: 4. The germline V gene encodes CDR1 SQVTM and CDR2 ANQGSEA. For the CDR3, the DNA is TGCAGCGTTGAAGGACTAGCGGGAAGGGCCGGGGAGCTGTTTTTT. Amino acid sequence: CSVEGLAGRAGELFF.

CDR3 nucleotides: TGCGCCAGCAGCTTGGGGGTCTCGACTGAAGCTTTCTTT. Translation gives CASSLGVSTEAFF. The chain couples TRBV5-1 to TRBJ1-1; D call uncertain. This CDR3 has 13 residues. In germline, CDR1 is SGHRS, CDR2 YFSETQ. V lost 0 bases to trimming and J lost 5 bases, with 8 bases between them.